Sequencing of this TCR beta chain was carried out in a study of blood T cell repertoires in COVID-19. Original data processing: Reference gene primer amplification gave estimated nucleated cell counts. Sequencing was performed with immunoSEQ multiplex PCR; in TCRdb, only in-frame clones are kept and a portion is missing. The DNA was the basis for D and trimming; V, J and clone size are from that table. The sample records about 180,000 clones, more than 85% being singletons. Enrolled through a virtual design, the participants were between roughly 18 and 90 years of age and came from roughly 22 US areas. Assignment of participants to cohorts was predicated upon participant-reported clinical history. The V end was cut by 5 bases, the J end by 2 bases, with 10 bases between. The V gene's germline CDR1 is GTSNPN and CDR2 SVGIG (reference sequence). The CDR3 runs 13 residues. In this sample, this clone turned up once.

The sample consisted of PBMCs or T cells enriched from blood (not recorded which). The receptor's source is a human donor with acute COVID-19. The donor label of this sample is uncertain. V usage is TRBV30 and J usage is TRBJ1-3, with D unresolved. The CDR3 reads CAWGRTAGNTIYF. CDR3 DNA sequence: TGTGCCTGGGGACGGACTGCTGGAAACACCATATATTTT.